The rows below give T cell receptor beta chains drawn from one sample of a study of blood T cell repertoires in COVID-19. Only in-frame clones appear in the TCRdb table, and some are missing; sequencing was by immunoSEQ multiplex PCR. The profile shows fewer than 350,000 clones, around nine tenths of them singletons. Sequencing was carried out using PBMCs or T cells enriched from blood (not recorded which). The receptors originated from a man aged 55-75 years who had recovered from COVID-19. Both conserved end residues are part of each CDR3. Fields, in order: CDR3 length, V gene, J gene, clone size, D gene, CDR3 DNA, CDR3 protein. D genes are given only for firm matches. Clone size is shown for a subset of rows, as once, few, many or a class of expanded clone.

>16|TRBV6-5|TRBJ2-7|-|TRBD2
TGTGCCAGCAGTTACGGAACTAGCGGACTTTCCTACGAGCAGTACTTC
CASSYGTSGLSYEQYF
>15|TRBV11-2|TRBJ2-7|-|-
TGTGCCAGCAGCCAACAGGGTAAGAGTTTCGGCGAGCAGTACTTC
CASSQQGKSFGEQYF
>15|TRBV6-6|TRBJ1-1|-|TRBD1
TGTGCCAGCAGTAGTACAGGGGGCAAGTACACTGAAGCTTTCTTT
CASSSTGGKYTEAFF
>15|TRBV7-7|TRBJ2-1|few|-
TGTGCTAGCAGCTTACGCCAGGGCTCCTACAATGAGCAGTTCTTC
CASSLRQGSYNEQFF
>17|TRBV29-1|TRBJ2-4|-|-
TGCAGCGTTGAAGGGGGCGGAGGGGTTTTAGCCAAAAACATTCAGTACTTC
CSVEGGGGVLAKNIQYF
>11|TRBV10-1|TRBJ1-4|once|-
TGCGCCAGCAGTCGAGATGAAAAACTGTTTTTT
CASSRDEKLFF
>13|TRBV28|TRBJ2-1|-|-
TGTGCCAGCAGTCCGGGACAAGGTGGAGAGCAGTTCTTC
CASSPGQGGEQFF
>14|TRBV18|TRBJ1-5|-|-
TGTGCCAGCTCTCTCGAGACAGCCAATCAGCCCCAGCATTTT
CASSLETANQPQHF
>14|TRBV6-5|TRBJ2-3|-|-
TGTGCCAGCAGACCTACAGACCGAACAGATACGCAGTATTTT
CASRPTDRTDTQYF
>15|TRBV28|TRBJ1-2|-|-
TGTGCCAGCAGTTTAGGCTATCGGGAAGGCTATGGCTACACCTTC
CASSLGYREGYGYTF
>16|TRBV4-1|TRBJ2-1|-|-
TGCGCCAGCAGCCAAGCGGGCGAGCGGAACTACAATGAGCAGTTCTTC
CASSQAGERNYNEQFF
>13|TRBV12-3/TRBV12-4|TRBJ1-3|-|-
TGTGCCAGCAGCTTAAATCAGGGAAACACCATATATTTT
CASSLNQGNTIYF
>11|TRBV20-1|TRBJ1-4|-|-
TGCAGCGCGCCGCGTCGGGAAAAACTGTTTTTT
CSAPRREKLFF
>14|TRBV11-2|TRBJ2-1|-|-
TGTGCCAGCAGCTTGGTAGTTTCCTACAATGAGCAGTTCTTC
CASSLVVSYNEQFF
>13|TRBV7-2|TRBJ2-7|-|TRBD2
TGTGCCAGCAGCTCTGGGACTACCTACGAGCAGTACTTC
CASSSGTTYEQYF
>11|TRBV7-9|TRBJ1-2|-|-
TGTGCCAGCAGCTTCCAGTATGGCTACACCTTC
CASSFQYGYTF
>15|TRBV9|TRBJ2-1|-|-
TGTGCCAGCAGTCGCCGGGACAACTCCTACAATGAGCAGTTCTTC
CASSRRDNSYNEQFF
>13|TRBV7-2|TRBJ1-2|-|-
TGTGCCAGCAGCTTAGACGGGGGGCCCGGCTACACCTTC
CASSLDGGPGYTF
>14|TRBV28|TRBJ1-2|-|TRBD1
TGTGCCAGCAGCCGAAGACAGGGGGCGAGGGGCTACACCTTC
CASSRRQGARGYTF
>15|TRBV19|TRBJ1-1|-|TRBD1
TGTGCCAGTAGTGACAGGGGGCGCGGGAACACTGAAGCTTTCTTT
CASSDRGRGNTEAFF
>18|TRBV11-2|TRBJ2-1|-|-
TGTGCCAGCAGCTCCCGAACCATTAGCGGTTCCTCCTACAATGAGCAGTTCTTC
CASSSRTISGSSYNEQFF
>17|TRBV5-4|TRBJ2-5|-|TRBD2
TGTGCCAGCAGGGGGGAGAGGGAGGGCCTGTACCAAGAGACCCAGTACTTC
CASRGEREGLYQETQYF
>18|TRBV3-1/TRBV3-2|TRBJ2-2|-|-
TGTGCCAGCAGCCGCTCCCTGACGGGGGGCGCGAACACCGGGGAGCTGTTTTTT
CASSRSLTGGANTGELFF
>13|TRBV7-3|TRBJ2-1|-|TRBD1
TGTGCCAGCAGCCAGGGACAGTACAATGAGCAGTTCTTC
CASSQGQYNEQFF
>15|TRBV23-1|TRBJ2-7|-|-
TGCGCCAGCAGTCAATCGTCGGAACCTTCGGGGGAGCAGTACTTC
CASSQSSEPSGEQYF
>16|TRBV2|TRBJ1-5|-|-
TGTGCCAGCAGTTCCTCGGGGTCTACGAGCAATCAGCCCCAGCATTTT
CASSSSGSTSNQPQHF
>16|TRBV29-1|TRBJ2-7|-|-
TGCAGCGTCCGACTTTGGGACTTCGGGAGAGGCGTCGAGCAGTACTTC
CSVRLWDFGRGVEQYF
>15|TRBV4-3|TRBJ1-6|-|-
TGCGCCAGCAGCCAACTCACAGGGCATAATTCACCCCTCCACTTT
CASSQLTGHNSPLHF
>14|TRBV28|TRBJ2-4|-|TRBD1
TGTGCCAGCAGTCTCATACAGGGGGCAAACATTCAGTACTTC
CASSLIQGANIQYF
>17|TRBV7-9|TRBJ1-2|-|TRBD1
TGTGCCAGCAGCAGCGGACAGGGGCGCTTAGGGTATGGACTCTACACCTTC
CASSSGQGRLGYGLYTF
>15|TRBV5-1|TRBJ1-2|few|-
TGCGCCAGCAGCTTGGCAGGGTCTGCTAACTATGGCTACACCTTC
CASSLAGSANYGYTF
>13|TRBV11-2|TRBJ2-5|-|-
TGTGCCAGCAGTCGACAGAGCCAAGAGACCCAGTACTTC
CASSRQSQETQYF
>16|TRBV7-2|TRBJ2-1|-|-
TGTGCCAGCAGCCCCCCCCCAGGGGGGCTATTAGGTGAGCAGTTCTTC
CASSPPPGGLLGEQFF
>14|TRBV19|TRBJ2-1|-|TRBD1
TGTGCCAGCAACACCGGGACAGGGGTGTGGGAGCAGTTCTTC
CASNTGTGVWEQFF
>12|TRBV3-1/TRBV3-2|TRBJ2-7|few|-
TGTGCCAGCAGCCAGGTTGAGTACCAGCAGTACTTC
CASSQVEYQQYF